Below, 15 T cell receptor beta chains from the same sample are listed, as sequenced in a study of blood T cell repertoires in COVID-19. Repertoires were generated with immunoSEQ multiplex PCR, while TCRdb's copy carries only in-frame clones and drops some. Among about 210,000 clones listed, roughly nine tenths were seen once. The sequenced material came from peripheral blood. These receptors came from a man in his thirties or forties with acute or convalescent COVID-19.

This clone has more than one count but fewer than ten. V is TRBV12-3 or TRBV12-4 and J is TRBJ1-5; weak D call: TRBD1 (5 bases). Trimming removed 0 bases from V and 5 bases from J, with 5 bases in between. This CDR3 has 13 residues. The CDR3 nucleotides read TGTGCCAGCAGTTTAGCAGGGGATCAGCCCCAGCATTTT. It specifies CASSLAGDQPQHF.

The rearrangement joins TRBV5-1 to TRBJ1-1; TRBD1 matches 9 bases. Germline V gene sequence: CDR1 SGHRS, CDR2 YFSETQ. CDR3 length equals 13 residues. The V segment lost 5 bases and the J segment 10 bases; nucleotides outside the gene matches: 9. CDR3 in DNA: TGCGCCAGCAGTGAGGGACAGGGTTTCAGAGCTTTCTTT. Translation: CASSEGQGFRAFF.

This clone was counted a few times. The chain joins TRBV3-1 (or the pseudogene TRBV3-2) to TRBJ1-6; TRBD1 might be the D (6 bases). Germline V CDR1 and CDR2: LGHDT, YNNKEL (reference sequence). The ends were cut back, 2 bases at V and 7 bases at J, with 18 bases in the middle. This CDR3 is built from 17 residues. In DNA form, the CDR3 reads TGTGCCAGCAGCCAACCACGGGGTTCAGGGGAGAATTCACCCCTCCACTTT. Translating it yields CASSQPRGSGENSPLHF.

This clone was seen a few times. V and J are TRBV27 and TRBJ2-2; D ambiguous. The CDR3 covers 12 residues. V lost 8 bases and J 8 bases, leaving 12 bases between the germline ends. Germline V gene data show CDR1 as MNHEY and CDR2 as SMNVEV (reference sequence). Written as DNA, the CDR3 is TGTGCCAGCCGTTACCCTCTAGGGGAGCTGTTTTTT. Amino acids: CASRYPLGELFF.

The chain links TRBV6-1 to TRBJ1-3, with D unresolved. This CDR3 comprises 15 residues. Germline CDR1 reads MNHNS; CDR2 reads SASEGT. V was cut by 0 bases and J by 8 bases, with 14 bases left in between. The CDR3 is CASSEAAAAVDTIYF. The CDR3 DNA is TGTGCCAGCAGTGAAGCGGCAGCCGCGGTGGACACCATATATTTT.

The V gene is TRBV29-1, the J gene TRBJ1-4; D might be TRBD1 (5 bases). V dropped 4 bases and J dropped 1 base, with 7 bases sitting between them. CDR1 and CDR2 (germline): SQVTM, ANQGSEA. The CDR3 loop spans 13 amino acids. CDR3 sequence: CSVVTETNEKLFF. As DNA, the CDR3 is TGCAGCGTTGTGACAGAAACTAATGAAAAACTGTTTTTT.

The chain joins TRBV5-4 to TRBJ2-5; TRBD1 is a possible D gene (5 bases). With 5 bases removed from V and 2 bases from J, the gap between germline ends came to 10 bases. The CDR3 has 13 amino acids. Germline CDR1 and CDR2: SGHNT and YYREEE (reference sequence). This CDR3 is CASRRQLQETQYF. CDR3 in DNA: TGTGCCAGCAGGCGACAGTTGCAAGAGACCCAGTACTTC. Variable domain in full (rest from reference TRBV5-4 and TRBJ2-5): ETGVTQSPTHLIKTRGQQVTLRCSSQSGHNTVSWYQQALGQGPQFIFQYYREEENGRGNFPPRFSGLQFPNYSSELNVNALELDDSALYLCASRRQLQETQYFGPGTRLLVL.

The chain joins TRBV28 to TRBJ1-6; 8 bases agree with TRBD1. Trimming at V came to 3 bases and at J to 10 bases, leaving 8 bases not matched to a gene. Germline lookup yields CDR1 MDHEN and CDR2 SYDVKM. The CDR3 covers 15 residues. The CDR3 loop is CASSLSDRVRSPLHF. CDR3 nucleotides: TGTGCCAGCAGTTTGTCGGACAGGGTCCGGTCACCCCTCCACTTT.

The rearrangement joins TRBV4-2 to TRBJ1-5, with D tentatively TRBD1 (5 bases). Looked up from germline, CDR1 is LGHNA and CDR2 is YNFKEQ. The CDR3 consists of 14 residues. Between the trimmed V and J ends, which lost 4 bases and 2 bases, there was a span of 9 bases. The CDR3 region is CASSRGTGNQPQHF. The CDR3 bases are TGTGCCAGCAGCCGGGGCACAGGCAATCAGCCCCAGCATTTT.

The V gene is TRBV30, the J gene TRBJ1-2; D is possibly TRBD1 (6 bases). CDR1 is GTSNPN, CDR2 SVGIG, per germline (reference sequence). This CDR3 region has 14 residues. V was cut by 0 bases and J by 0 bases, with 8 bases left in between. The CDR3 protein is CAWSVRTANYGYTF. CDR3 coding DNA: TGTGCCTGGAGTGTTAGGACAGCTAACTATGGCTACACCTTC. Based on the CDR3 plus reference TRBV30 and TRBJ1-2, the full variable domain is SQTIHQWPATLVQPVGSPLSLECTVEGTSNPNLYWYRQAAGRGLQLLFYSVGIGQISSEVPQNLSASRPQDRQFILSSKKLLLSDSGFYLCAWSVRTANYGYTFGSGTRLTVV.

The genes are TRBV7-3 and TRBJ2-1; 11 bases are shared with TRBD2. The length of the CDR3 is 18 residues. In germline, CDR1 is SGHTA, CDR2 FQGTGA. The trim removed 5 bases at V and 5 bases at J, leaving 14 bases unmatched. CDR3 bases: TGTGCCAGCAGCCTAAGGACTAGCGGGCCGCTACGGGACAATGAGCAGTTCTTC. Amino acids: CASSLRTSGPLRDNEQFF.

In this sample, this clone turned up a few times. The chain has TRBV6-1 and TRBJ2-1, with TRBD2 identical over 8 bases. Germline CDR1 MNHNS, CDR2 SASEGT. This CDR3 contains 15 residues. Trimming took 1 base from V and 6 from J; bases not matched to a gene: 5. The CDR3 DNA follows: TGTGCCAGCAGTGAAGATGCGGGGGGTAGCAATGAGCAGTTCTTC. It specifies CASSEDAGGSNEQFF.

The chain is built from TRBV5-6 and TRBJ1-5; 7 bases agree with TRBD1. Germline V gene sequence: CDR1 SGHDT, CDR2 YYEEEE. The J segment lost 4 bases and the V segment lost 3 bases, leaving 10 bases of the junction unmatched. The CDR3 is made up of 16 amino acids. The CDR3 bases are TGTGCCAGCAGCTACAGGGGAATTGACGCGAATCAGCCCCAGCATTTT. Its translation: CASSYRGIDANQPQHF.

The gene calls are TRBV6-5 and TRBJ2-7; 8 bases are shared with TRBD1. The CDR3 runs to 15 residues. CDR1 and CDR2 (germline): MNHEY, SVGAGI. V dropped 7 bases and J dropped 7; count of bases not matched to a gene: 15. The CDR3 nucleotides are TGTGCCAGCATGCTCATGCTCCAGGGGGCGCGGGAGCAGTACTTC. It yields the protein CASMLMLQGAREQYF.

The genes are TRBV7-3 and TRBJ1-5; D perhaps matches TRBD1 (6 bases). The CDR3 has 15 amino acids. Germline CDR1 and CDR2: SGHTA and FQGTGA. V lost 6 bases to trimming and J lost 2 bases, with 14 bases between them. CDR3 nucleotides: TGTGCCAGCAGTCAGACAGGCGGTGGCAATCAGCCCCAGCATTTT. Translation gives CASSQTGGGNQPQHF.